This T cell receptor beta chain was observed in a study of cytomegalovirus exposure and HLA in healthy donors. Study-level results: The classifier was said to identify cytomegalovirus status with high specificity and sensitivity. Presence/absence analyses took donor sequencing depth as roughly uniform. Later work showed greater clonal expansion in HLA-associated TCR beta chains than in equally common others.

This CDR3 has 16 residues. Between the trimmed V and J ends, which lost 5 bases and 4 bases, there was a span of 18 bases. Germline CDR1 SGHTA, CDR2 FQGTGA. PCR involved 60 Vbeta and 13 Jbeta primers. Libraries were prepared by immunoSEQ multiplex PCR; TCRdb keeps only in-frame clonotypes and omits some of them. The sample yields 170,000 or so clones, roughly four fifths seen once. Points on this clone: Its matching antigen is unknown.

The chain uses TRBV7-3 and TRBJ1-5; D is possibly TRBD1 (5 bases). Sequencing used PBMCs. The sequence came from a young man in good health and CMV-seronegative. CDR3 amino acids: CASSPRWLRGNQPQHF. In DNA form, the CDR3 reads TGTGCCAGCAGCCCTCGGTGGCTACGGGGGAATCAGCCCCAGCATTTT.